A selection of T cell receptor beta chains follows, all from one sample in a study of cytomegalovirus exposure and HLA in healthy donors. Method: immunoSEQ multiplex PCR; TCRdb's copy keeps in-frame clones and lacks some. The repertoire holds about 160,000 clones, about 81% seen once, with 2.5% to 3% in the top ten. The specimen sequenced was PBMCs. The receptors were gathered from a woman aged 45-65 years in good health and CMV-seropositive. The CDR3 runs from the conserved cysteine through the conserved F or W. D genes are given only for firm matches. The listing skips clone size in some rows; elsewhere it reads once, few, many or a size class.

cdr3_length | clone_size | j_call | d_call | v_call | cdr3_aa | cdr3_nt
15 | few | TRBJ2-7 | TRBD2 | TRBV7-9 | CASSLNAGGNYEQYF | TGTGCCAGCAGCTTGAATGCGGGGGGGAACTACGAGCAGTACTTC
14 | few | TRBJ1-6 | . | TRBV2 | CASSGGSYNSPLHF | TGTGCCAGCAGTGGAGGGTCCTATAATTCACCCCTCCACTTT
15 | once | TRBJ1-2 | . | TRBV5-6 | CASSTGHPARYGYPF | TGTGCCAGCAGCACGGGACACCCAGCGCGGTATGGCTACCCCTTC
12 | . | TRBJ1-5 | . | TRBV10-2 | CASGPTGQPQHF | TGCGCCAGCGGTCCTACGGGGCAGCCCCAGCATTTT
13 | . | TRBJ1-5 | . | TRBV30 | CAWSSIGDQPQHF | TGTGCCTGGAGTTCCATAGGGGATCAGCCCCAGCATTTT
12 | once | TRBJ2-3 | TRBD2 | TRBV29-1 | CSVRPGGGTQYF | TGCAGCGTCCGCCCCGGGGGGGGTACGCAGTATTTT
14 | . | TRBJ2-1 | TRBD2 | TRBV6-1 | CASLHSGGLNEQFF | TGTGCCAGTCTACACAGCGGGGGGCTAAATGAGCAGTTCTTC
13 | . | TRBJ2-7 | . | TRBV18 | CASSPRASYEQYF | TGTGCCAGCTCACCACGGGCGTCCTACGAGCAGTACTTC
14 | . | TRBJ2-1 | TRBD2 | TRBV6-1 | CASRAGGVYNEQFF | TGTGCCAGCAGAGCGGGGGGAGTCTACAATGAGCAGTTCTTC
15 | once | TRBJ2-1 | TRBD2 | TRBV2 | CASSGAGEAYNEQFF | TGTGCCAGCAGTGGCGCGGGGGAGGCCTACAATGAGCAGTTCTTC
15 | . | TRBJ2-3 | . | TRBV4-1 | CASSALLTKQVSQYF | TGCGCCAGCAGCGCCCTTTTGACCAAACAGGTCTCCCAGTATTTT
16 | few | TRBJ1-6 | . | TRBV2 | CASSPRQAAGNSPLHF | TGTGCCAGCAGTCCCAGACAGGCGGCAGGGAATTCACCCCTCCACTTT
15 | . | TRBJ1-5 | TRBD1 | TRBV19 | CASTPGQGNSQPQHF | TGTGCCAGTACCCCGGGACAGGGTAATAGTCAGCCCCAGCATTTT
13 | . | TRBJ1-1 | . | TRBV10-3 | CAISVAGPSEAFF | TGTGCCATCAGTGTGGCAGGCCCCTCTGAAGCTTTCTTT
14 | few | TRBJ1-5 | TRBD1 | TRBV6-1 | CASSENRGNQPQHF | TGTGCCAGCAGTGAGAACAGGGGAAACCAGCCCCAGCATTTT
15 | few | TRBJ2-5 | TRBD1 | TRBV13 | CASSSRGQGVETQYF | TGTGCCAGCAGCTCCCGCGGACAGGGGGTAGAGACCCAGTACTTC
15 | . | TRBJ2-5 | TRBD2 | TRBV2 | CASSGGLAGGGTQYF | TGTGCCAGCAGTGGGGGACTAGCGGGGGGAGGGACCCAGTACTTC
14 | . | TRBJ2-1 | TRBD2 | TRBV6-1 | CASSSSGGYNEQFF | TGTGCCAGCAGTAGTAGCGGGGGGTACAATGAGCAGTTCTTC
15 | . | TRBJ1-5 | . | TRBV4-3 | CASSQGSWGGQPQHF | TGCGCCAGCAGCCAGGGTTCGTGGGGGGGTCAGCCCCAGCATTTT
12 | few | TRBJ1-1 | . | TRBV5-6 | CASEDLVGSAFF | TGTGCCAGCGAGGACTTGGTTGGATCGGCTTTCTTT
13 | . | TRBJ1-1 | . | TRBV5-1 | CASGRQNPTEAFF | TGCGCCAGCGGCCGACAAAACCCCACTGAAGCTTTCTTT
13 | . | TRBJ1-5 | . | TRBV19 | CASTREGNQPQHF | TGTGCCAGTACCCGAGAAGGCAATCAGCCCCAGCATTTT
13 | . | TRBJ2-5 | . | TRBV29-1 | CSTGSSGQETQYF | TGCAGCACGGGAAGCAGCGGCCAAGAGACCCAGTACTTC
13 | . | TRBJ1-2 | . | TRBV2 | CASSYAGGYGYTF | TGTGCCAGCAGTTATGCGGGGGGATATGGCTACACCTTC
16 | . | TRBJ2-3 | TRBD2 | TRBV2 | CASSPAGLAGADTQYF | TGTGCCAGCAGCCCAGCTGGACTAGCGGGAGCGGATACGCAGTATTTT
12 | . | TRBJ1-5 | . | TRBV6-5 | CASTTGGQPQHF | TGTGCCAGCACCACGGGAGGACAGCCCCAGCATTTT
13 | few | TRBJ1-1 | TRBD1 | TRBV29-1 | CSVMGQGDTEAFF | TGCAGCGTCATGGGACAGGGTGATACTGAAGCTTTCTTT
16 | few | TRBJ2-1 | TRBD2 | TRBV5-4 | CASKASAGRYGDEQFF | TGTGCCAGCAAAGCATCAGCGGGGAGGTATGGAGATGAGCAGTTCTTC
15 | . | TRBJ1-2 | TRBD1 | TRBV6-6 | CASSRLETGSYGYTF | TGTGCCAGCAGCCGCCTGGAGACAGGGAGCTATGGCTACACCTTC
15 | . | TRBJ2-1 | TRBD2 | TRBV10-3 | CAISEWRGGRDEQFF | TGTGCCATCAGTGAATGGCGGGGGGGCCGGGATGAGCAGTTCTTC
15 | . | TRBJ2-7 | TRBD1 | TRBV5-6 | CASRRRDRGLYEQYF | TGTGCCAGCAGACGGCGGGACAGGGGGCTGTACGAGCAGTACTTC
19 | . | TRBJ2-3 | TRBD2 | TRBV13 | CASSSLYQGLAGSIGTQYF | TGTGCCAGCAGCTCGCTGTACCAAGGTCTAGCGGGGTCGATCGGTACGCAGTATTTT
14 | once | TRBJ2-5 | TRBD1 | TRBV7-9 | CASSRTGGGETQYF | TGTGCCAGCAGCCGGACAGGGGGCGGTGAGACCCAGTACTTC
15 | . | TRBJ1-5 | . | TRBV30 | CAWSPLGWSNQPQHF | TGTGCCTGGAGCCCGCTAGGATGGAGCAATCAGCCCCAGCATTTT
16 | . | TRBJ2-1 | TRBD2 | TRBV4-2 | CASSQVSGGPNNEQFF | TGTGCCAGCAGCCAAGTTAGCGGGGGACCAAACAATGAGCAGTTCTTC
13 | . | TRBJ1-6 | . | TRBV5-1 | CASSLVEGSPLHF | TGCGCCAGCAGCTTGGTGGAGGGTTCACCCCTCCACTTT
14 | . | TRBJ1-2 | TRBD1 | TRBV18 | CASSPLEGASGYTF | TGTGCCAGCTCACCGTTAGAGGGGGCGAGCGGCTACACCTTC
14 | few | TRBJ1-6 | . | TRBV5-8 | CASSPRAGNSPLHF | TGTGCCAGCAGCCCGCGGGCGGGAAATTCACCCCTCCACTTT
15 | once | TRBJ2-3 | . | TRBV27 | CASSSRLASTDTQYF | TGTGCCAGCAGTAGCAGACTCGCTAGCACAGATACGCAGTATTTT
15 | . | TRBJ2-7 | . | TRBV19 | CASSIRQQGHYEQYF | TGTGCCAGTAGTATCCGCCAACAGGGTCACTACGAGCAGTACTTC
13 | . | TRBJ2-3 | . | TRBV6-5 | CASSYSEGDTQYF | TGTGCCAGCAGTTACTCGGAGGGAGATACGCAGTATTTT
12 | once | TRBJ2-5 | . | TRBV7-9 | CASSLGQWAQYF | TGTGCCAGCAGCTTAGGACAGTGGGCCCAGTACTTC
13 | . | TRBJ1-1 | . | TRBV11-2 | CASSLREGRGAFF | TGTGCCAGCAGCTTAAGGGAGGGCCGCGGGGCTTTCTTT
13 | few | TRBJ2-7 | TRBD1 | TRBV19 | CASSLTGAYEQYF | TGTGCCAGTAGTTTGACAGGGGCCTACGAGCAGTACTTC
14 | . | TRBJ1-3 | TRBD1 | TRBV15 | CATGTGGSGNTIYF | TGTGCCACCGGGACAGGGGGCTCTGGAAACACCATATATTTT
14 | . | TRBJ2-7 | TRBD2 | TRBV28 | CASSVSGKAYEQYF | TGTGCCAGCAGTGTTAGCGGGAAGGCCTACGAGCAGTACTTC
13 | . | TRBJ1-5 | . | TRBV25-1 | CASSEGGGQPQHF | TGTGCCAGCAGTGAGGGGGGAGGGCAGCCCCAGCATTTT
16 | . | TRBJ1-1 | . | TRBV4-1 | CASSQELTGIPDEAFF | TGCGCCAGCAGCCAAGAATTGACAGGAATACCCGATGAAGCTTTCTTT
14 | . | TRBJ1-4 | . | TRBV5-1 | CASSWQRAGEKLFF | TGCGCCAGCAGCTGGCAGAGGGCAGGTGAAAAACTGTTTTTT
14 | . | TRBJ2-7 | . | TRBV27 | CASSLSGGDYEQYF | TGTGCCAGCAGTTTATCGGGCGGGGACTACGAGCAGTACTTC
14 | . | TRBJ2-5 | TRBD2 | TRBV4-2 | CASSGPSGVETQYF | TGTGCCAGCAGCGGACCTAGCGGGGTGGAGACCCAGTACTTC
14 | . | TRBJ1-5 | . | TRBV7-8 | CASSSQGSNQPQHF | TGTGCCAGCAGCTCTCAGGGCAGCAATCAGCCCCAGCATTTT
18 | . | TRBJ1-2 | TRBD1 | TRBV5-1 | CASSLIPGQGPSNYGYTF | TGCGCCAGCAGCTTGATACCGGGACAGGGCCCGTCTAACTATGGCTACACCTTC
15 | few | TRBJ2-2 | TRBD1 | TRBV6-4 | CASSTTGGETGELFF | TGTGCCAGCAGTACTACAGGGGGCGAAACCGGGGAGCTGTTTTTT
14 | . | TRBJ1-2 | TRBD1 | TRBV5-1 | CASSDGQGGYGYTF | TGCGCCAGCAGTGACGGACAGGGAGGATACGGCTACACCTTC
16 | . | TRBJ1-1 | TRBD1 | TRBV10-2 | CASSGSPGQGYTEAFF | TGCGCCAGCAGTGGGTCTCCGGGACAGGGTTATACTGAAGCTTTCTTT
13 | once | TRBJ1-2 | . | TRBV2 | CASSERRSYGYTF | TGTGCCAGCAGTGAACGGAGAAGCTATGGCTACACCTTC
17 | . | TRBJ1-2 | TRBD1 | TRBV27 | CASSLFSPGTGDYGYTF | TGTGCCAGCAGTTTATTCTCCCCTGGGACAGGAGATTATGGCTACACCTTC